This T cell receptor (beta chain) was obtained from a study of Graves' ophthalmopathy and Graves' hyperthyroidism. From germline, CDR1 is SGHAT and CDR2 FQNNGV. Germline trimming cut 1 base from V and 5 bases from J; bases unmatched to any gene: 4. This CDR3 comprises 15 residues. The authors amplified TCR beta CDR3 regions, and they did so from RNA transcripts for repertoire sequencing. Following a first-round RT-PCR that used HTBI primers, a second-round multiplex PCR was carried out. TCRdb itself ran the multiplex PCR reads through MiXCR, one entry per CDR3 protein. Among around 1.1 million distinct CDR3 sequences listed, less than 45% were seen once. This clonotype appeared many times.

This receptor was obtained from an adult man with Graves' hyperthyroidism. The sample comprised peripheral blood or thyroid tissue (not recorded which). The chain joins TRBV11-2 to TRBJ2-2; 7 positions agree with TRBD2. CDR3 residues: CASSLALAWTGELFF. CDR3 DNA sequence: TGTGCCAGCAGCTTAGCACTAGCGTGGACCGGGGAGCTGTTTTTT.